This entry lists 27 T cell receptor beta chains sequenced from one sample in a study of shared clonotypes between healthy human individuals. Assay used: immunoSEQ multiplex PCR; TCRdb lists only in-frame clones, some missing. The sample holds over a million clones, approximately 78% seen once. Sequencing used memory CD4+ T cells from PBMCs. Described subset: CD45RA-negative fraction. The origin of the receptors is a man aged 18-30 years in good health. Some clones in this sample may be carry-over from other donors' samples.

The chain is built from TRBV19 and TRBJ2-3, with no clear D. The CDR3 extends over 16 amino acids. CDR1 LNHDA and CDR2 SQIVND come from the germline V gene (reference sequence). V shed 4 bases and J shed 4 bases, with 18 bases lying between them. CDR3 residues: CASSTSRLIQADTQYF. Here the CDR3 DNA reads TGTGCCAGTAGTACTTCGAGACTCATTCAAGCAGATACGCAGTATTTT. The full variable domain, completed using reference TRBV19 and TRBJ2-3, is DGGITQSPKYLFRKEGQNVTLSCEQNLNHDAMYWYRQDPGQGLRLIYYSQIVNDFQKGDIAEGYSVSREKKESFPLTVTSAQKNPTAFYLCASSTSRLIQADTQYFGPGTRLTVL.

Remarks on this clone: A much larger clone differs from this one at a single base, so this may be a read error. The identical CDR3 is also encoded by other nucleotide sequences in the sample. The V gene is TRBV7-3, the J gene TRBJ2-3; a weak D match, TRBD2 (6 bases). The CDR3 runs to 14 residues. Germline-derived CDR1 and CDR2 are SGHTA and FQGTGA. The V gene lost 2 bases and the J gene lost 3 bases, with 9 bases spanning the gap. CDR3 coding DNA: TGTGCCAGCAGCTTAGGACTAAGTACAGATACGCAGTATTTT. Translated, it gives CASSLGLSTDTQYF.

J is TRBJ1-4 and V is TRBV5-1; D not resolved. Germline CDR1 reads SGHRS; CDR2 reads YFSETQ. This CDR3 is 14 amino acids long. V lost 4 bases to trimming and J lost 7 bases, with 14 bases between them. The CDR3 reads CASSATSQVEKLFF. The CDR3 nucleotides read TGCGCCAGCAGCGCCACGTCTCAAGTTGAAAAACTGTTTTTT.

Points on this clone: This same CDR3 is encoded by further DNA sequences in the sample. CDR3: CASRRDSYEQYF. The CDR3 DNA reads TGTGCCAGCAGGCGGGACTCCTACGAGCAGTACTTC. The rearrangement joins TRBV2 to TRBJ2-7; the D gene is possibly TRBD2 (6 bases). The CDR3 spans 12 residues. The germline CDR1 and CDR2 sequences are SNHLY and FYNNEI. V gave up 6 bases and J gave up 0 bases, with 6 bases separating them.

About this clone itself: Other nucleotide sequences in the sample specify the same CDR3. V gene TRBV18 combines with J gene TRBJ1-2; D ambiguous. V lost 3 bases to trimming and J lost 2 bases, with 7 bases between them. CDR3 length: 13 residues. The germline gives CDR1 KGHSH, CDR2 LQKENI. The CDR3 protein is CASSPEGNYGYTF. The CDR3 nucleotides are TGTGCCAGCTCACCGGAGGGAAACTATGGCTACACCTTC.

This sequence joins TRBV5-1 and TRBJ2-7; D may be TRBD2 (6 bases). CDR3 length: 15 residues. Per germline, CDR1 SGHRS and CDR2 YFSETQ. The V end lost 0 bases, the J end lost 0 bases, and 10 bases lay between the germline ends. The CDR3 nucleotides are TGCGCCAGCAGCTTGGCGTCGACTAGCTCCTACGAGCAGTACTTC. Translation: CASSLASTSSYEQYF.

The rearrangement joins TRBV10-3 to TRBJ2-3; D uncertain. The CDR3 spans 12 residues. The V end was cut by 4 bases, the J end by 4 bases, with 6 bases between. Germline CDR1 is ENHRY and CDR2 is SYGVKD. CDR3 sequence (DNA): TGTGCCATCAGTGGGCCGGCAGATACGCAGTATTTT. This sequence encodes CAISGPADTQYF.

CDR3: CASSLARAGADTQYF. CDR3 nucleotides: TGCGCCAGCAGCTTGGCGCGAGCGGGAGCAGATACGCAGTATTTT. V is TRBV5-1 and J is TRBJ2-3; 8 bases map to TRBD2. In germline, CDR1 is SGHRS, CDR2 YFSETQ. With 0 bases clipped from V and 4 bases from J, the junction kept 4 bases outside the gene matches. The length of the CDR3 is 15 residues.

This clone came up many times. The chain is built from TRBV28 and TRBJ1-5; tentative D call: TRBD1 (5 bases). Germline lookup yields CDR1 MDHEN and CDR2 SYDVKM. Trimming left V 1 base short and J 6 bases short, with 16 bases between. CDR3 length: 16 amino acids. Here the CDR3 reads CASSLYLGTLSQPQHF. Here the CDR3 DNA reads TGTGCCAGCAGTTTATATCTAGGGACGTTATCTCAGCCCCAGCATTTT. Variable domain in full (rest from reference TRBV28 and TRBJ1-5): DVKVTQSSRYLVKRTGEKVFLECVQDMDHENMFWYRQDPGLGLRLIYFSYDVKMKEKGDIPEGYSVSREKKERFSLILESASTNQTSMYLCASSLYLGTLSQPQHFGDGTRLSIL.

The chain joins TRBV27 to TRBJ2-3, with D tentatively TRBD2 (5 bases). V lost 0 bases, J lost 3 bases, and 10 bases lay in between. The CDR3 sequence is 15 residues long. CDR1 and CDR2 (germline): MNHEY, SMNVEV (reference sequence). This CDR3 is CASSLSTSRTDTQYF. CDR3 nucleotide sequence: TGTGCCAGCAGTTTATCAACTAGTAGGACAGATACGCAGTATTTT.

This clone was observed once. The V gene is TRBV28, the J gene TRBJ1-2; D is unresolved. Trimming removed 2 bases at V and 3 bases at J, with 7 bases between. The CDR3 extends over 13 amino acids. Germline CDR1 is MDHEN and CDR2 is SYDVKM. In nucleotides, the CDR3 is TGTGCCAGCAGTTTAAGGCCAGACTATGGCTACACCTTC. It codes for CASSLRPDYGYTF.

The V gene is TRBV7-9, the J gene TRBJ1-5; TRBD1 matches at 8 bases. The CDR3 runs 16 residues. Germline trimming cut 4 bases from V and 0 bases from J; bases unmatched to any gene: 5. CDR1 and CDR2 (germline): SEHNR, FQNEAQ (reference sequence). The CDR3 DNA sequence: TGTGCCAGCAGCTCGAACGGACAGGGTAGCAATCAGCCCCAGCATTTT. It encodes CASSSNGQGSNQPQHF.

The chain uses TRBV7-9 and TRBJ1-1; the D is unclear. Germline V gene data show CDR1 as SEHNR and CDR2 as FQNEAQ (reference sequence). This CDR3 spans 13 amino acids. Trimming stripped 7 bases from V and 2 bases from J, with 11 bases between. Written as DNA, the CDR3 is TGTGCCAGCACCCGAATGGACAACACTGAAGCTTTCTTT. Protein product: CASTRMDNTEAFF.

The V gene is TRBV9, the J gene TRBJ1-1; D may be TRBD1 (6 bases). V lost 8 bases and J lost 0, with 14 bases in between. CDR1 is SGDLS, CDR2 YYNGEE, per germline. The CDR3 is made up of 14 amino acids. This chain's CDR3 is CASARGGMNTEAFF. DNA of the CDR3: TGTGCCAGTGCTCGAGGGGGGATGAACACTGAAGCTTTCTTT.

The chain recombines TRBV28 with TRBJ2-7; 8 nucleotides line up with TRBD2. There are 15 residues in the CDR3. The trim removed 5 bases at V and 3 bases at J, leaving 9 bases unmatched. The germline V gene encodes CDR1 MDHEN and CDR2 SYDVKM. The CDR3, as DNA: TGTGCCAGCAGTCTCCCTAGCGGGTTGAACTACGAGCAGTACTTC. It translates to CASSLPSGLNYEQYF. Supplemented by reference TRBV28 and TRBJ2-7, the full variable domain reads DVKVTQSSRYLVKRTGEKVFLECVQDMDHENMFWYRQDPGLGLRLIYFSYDVKMKEKGDIPEGYSVSREKKERFSLILESASTNQTSMYLCASSLPSGLNYEQYFGPGTRLTVT.

This chain uses TRBV6-5 with TRBJ1-2, with no clear D. The length of the CDR3 is 13 residues. Germline CDR1 MNHEY, CDR2 SVGAGI. V lost 10 bases and J 8 bases, leaving 20 bases between the germline ends. The CDR3 sequence is CATSGGVWEGYTF. Here the CDR3 DNA reads TGTGCCACCTCCGGTGGGGTTTGGGAGGGCTACACCTTC.

The chain carries TRBV7-2 and TRBJ2-1, with D possibly called TRBD1 or TRBD2 (5 bases each). This CDR3 has 11 amino acids. V lost 11 bases and J lost 3, with 8 bases in between. CDR1 SGHTA and CDR2 FQGNSA come from the germline V gene. CDR3 in amino acids: CAGGIYNEQFF. The CDR3 bases are TGTGCCGGGGGAATCTACAATGAGCAGTTCTTC.

The chain uses TRBV2 and TRBJ2-2, with 12 bases that match TRBD2. V was pared by 7 bases and J by 5 bases, with 5 bases of the junction left unmatched. Germline CDR1 is SNHLY and CDR2 is FYNNEI. The CDR3 length is 15 residues. This CDR3 is CASNLGLAGTGELFF. CDR3 nucleotides: TGTGCCAGCAATCTTGGACTAGCGGGGACCGGGGAGCTGTTTTTT. The full variable domain, with the rest looked up from reference TRBV2 and TRBJ2-2, is EPEVTQTPSHQVTQMGQEVILRCVPISNHLYFYWYRQILGQKVEFLVSFYNNEISEKSEIFDDQFSVERPDGSNFTLKIRSTKLEDSAMYFCASNLGLAGTGELFFGEGSRLTVL.

The chain joins TRBV5-1 to TRBJ2-7; D perhaps matches TRBD2 (5 bases). The CDR3 contains 11 residues. Germline CDR1 and CDR2: SGHRS and YFSETQ. Trimming left V 4 bases short and J 7 bases short, with 9 bases between. The CDR3 nucleotides are TGCGCCAGCAGCGGGAGTAGGGAGCAGTACTTC. Translating it yields CASSGSREQYF.

The chain combines TRBV11-2 with TRBJ2-5; 13 bases are shared with TRBD2. The V gene end was trimmed by 5 bases and the J gene end by 6 bases; junction bases not matched to a gene: 9. Germline V lookup: CDR1 SGHAT, CDR2 FQNNGV. This CDR3 comprises 16 residues. In nucleotides, the CDR3 is TGTGCCAGCAGCCCCACGAGACTAGCGGGAGGTCAGACCCAGTACTTC. The encoded protein is CASSPTRLAGGQTQYF.

The V and J genes are TRBV7-8 and TRBJ1-4; D not resolved. Per germline, CDR1 SGHVS and CDR2 FQNEAQ. This CDR3 spans 15 amino acids. V shed 5 bases and J shed 2 bases, with 12 bases lying between them. This CDR3 reads CASSRGGFTNEKLFF. Written as DNA, the CDR3 is TGTGCCAGCAGCCGAGGAGGGTTTACTAATGAAAAACTGTTTTTT.

The CDR3 protein is CASSQRDLTNNEQFF. DNA for the CDR3: TGTGCCAGCAGCCAGCGGGACCTAACAAACAATGAGCAGTTCTTC. The rearrangement uses TRBV5-8 and TRBJ2-1; 7 positions match TRBD2. V trimming: 4 bases; J trimming: 5 bases; junction bases outside the gene matches: 9. The CDR3 covers 15 residues. Germline CDR1 is SGHTS and CDR2 is YDEGEE.

The V and J genes are TRBV5-1 and TRBJ1-2; D gene ambiguous. V shed 0 bases and J shed 5 bases, with 17 bases lying between them. Germline V gene sequence: CDR1 SGHRS, CDR2 YFSETQ. CDR3 length: 16 residues. The CDR3 DNA follows: TGCGCCAGCAGCTTGGTTCCGGAGGCGGGAGTTTATGGCTACACCTTC. It is translated as CASSLVPEAGVYGYTF.

The genes are TRBV27 and TRBJ2-1; tentatively, D is TRBD1 or TRBD2 (6 bases each). The V and J ends lost 2 bases and 3 bases respectively, with 17 bases between them. CDR1 MNHEY and CDR2 SMNVEV come from the germline V gene (reference sequence). The CDR3 totals 17 residues. CDR3 protein: CASSLRVGGGYYNEQFF. The DNA of the CDR3 is TGTGCCAGCAGTTTAAGGGTTGGAGGGGGTTACTACAATGAGCAGTTCTTC.

The chain is built from TRBV9 and TRBJ1-1; D is unresolved. The CDR3 contains 14 residues. Between the trimmed V and J ends, which lost 0 bases and 5 bases, there was a span of 11 bases. CDR1 is SGDLS, CDR2 YYNGEE, per germline. CDR3 protein: CASSVGPRRTEAFF. The CDR3 coding sequence is TGTGCCAGCAGCGTAGGGCCCCGACGGACTGAAGCTTTCTTT.

This sequence joins TRBV28 and TRBJ1-2; no definite D call. CDR1 and CDR2 from the germline V gene are MDHEN and SYDVKM. The CDR3 is 13 amino acids. Trimming pared 3 bases from V and 14 bases from J, leaving 19 bases between. The CDR3 is CASSLRGLPGGTF. The CDR3 bases are TGTGCCAGCAGTTTGAGAGGACTCCCCGGCGGGACCTTC.

The chain couples TRBV5-1 to TRBJ2-5; the D gene is possibly TRBD1 (6 bases). The CDR3 is 14 residues long. Germline V lookup: CDR1 SGHRS, CDR2 YFSETQ. V lost 5 bases, J lost 5 bases, and 16 bases lay in between. The CDR3 DNA reads as TGCGCCAGCAGTTCTCTTCAGGGGCAGGAGACCCAGTACTTC. It is translated as CASSSLQGQETQYF.